One sample yielded the 27 T cell receptor beta chains listed below, sequenced in a study of monozygotic twins with inflammatory bowel disease. TCRdb re-called the 5' RACE reads and gives one entry per CDR3 protein, without DNA. The sample's table shows more than 85,000 distinct CDR3 sequences. The material sequenced was blood. The receptor set was obtained from a human donor with ulcerative colitis or Crohn's disease, or a healthy co-twin of an affected twin (not recorded which).

The chain links TRBV20-1 to TRBJ2-3; TCRdb's assignment of TRBD2 cannot be checked, as there is no DNA. The CDR3 is made up of 12 amino acids. In germline, CDR1 is DFQATT, CDR2 SNEGSKA (reference sequence). The chain's CDR3 is CSATGGTDTQYF.

This chain links TRBV7-9 with TRBJ2-5; the D call from TCRdb, TRBD2, cannot be confirmed without DNA. There are 15 residues in the CDR3. The germline CDR1 and CDR2 sequences are SEHNR and FQNEAQ (reference sequence). CDR3 loop: CASSPPSGSRETQYF.

This rearrangement joins TRBV11-2 to TRBJ1-2. There are 14 residues in the CDR3. Germline V lookup: CDR1 SGHAT, CDR2 FQNNGV. The CDR3 sequence is CASSLEGGPYGYTF.

This sequence joins TRBV12-3 or TRBV12-4 and TRBJ1-5; the D call of TRBD1 rests on TCRdb alone, since no DNA is present to check it. The CDR3 sequence is 15 residues long. The CDR3 is CASSSQAVGNQPQHF.

The V and J genes are TRBV20-1 and TRBJ2-2; TCRdb selects TRBD2, and the lack of DNA leaves this call unchecked. The CDR3 covers 17 residues. Looked up from germline, CDR1 is DFQATT and CDR2 is SNEGSKA (reference sequence). This chain's CDR3 is CSASPGTSGPLVGELFF.

The chain couples TRBV20-1 to TRBJ1-1. The CDR3 loop spans 13 amino acids. CDR1 is DFQATT, CDR2 SNEGSKA, per germline (reference sequence). The chain's CDR3 is CSARFGENTEAFF.

The CDR3: CATSRDKIPSGLYTF. The J gene is TRBJ1-2, the V gene TRBV15. Germline CDR1 is LNHNV and CDR2 is YYDKDF (reference sequence). The CDR3 contains 15 residues.

This chain connects TRBV2 to TRBJ2-6. CDR1 is SNHLY, CDR2 FYNNEI, per germline. The CDR3 loop spans 14 amino acids. The CDR3 spells CASMAVAGANVLTF. Using reference TRBV2 and TRBJ2-6 for the parts outside the CDR3, the full variable domain is EPEVTQTPSHQVTQMGQEVILRCVPISNHLYFYWYRQILGQKVEFLVSFYNNEISEKSEIFDDQFSVERPDGSNFTLKIRSTKLEDSAMYFCASMAVAGANVLTFGAGSRLTVL.

The chain uses TRBV20-1 and TRBJ1-2; TCRdb designates TRBD1, a call that cannot be tested without DNA. CDR1 DFQATT and CDR2 SNEGSKA come from the germline V gene (reference sequence). This CDR3 region has 14 residues. The CDR3 spells CSAETKGQGDGYTF.

J is TRBJ2-7 and V is TRBV14. There are 12 residues in the CDR3. CDR1 and CDR2 from the germline V gene are SGHDN and FVKESK. The CDR3 is CASSPLIGEQYF.

The CDR3 sequence: CASSDSGTNTGELFF. This rearrangement joins TRBV2 to TRBJ2-2. Germline V gene sequence: CDR1 SNHLY, CDR2 FYNNEI. There are 15 residues in the CDR3.

J is TRBJ2-1 and V is TRBV13; the TRBD2 assignment by TCRdb is unverifiable without DNA. The germline V gene encodes CDR1 PRHDT and CDR2 FYEKMQ (reference sequence). The CDR3 has 16 residues. This CDR3 reads CASSSQLAGADNEQFF.

J is TRBJ2-7 and V is TRBV27; there is no DNA to check the TCRdb D call of TRBD1. The CDR3 length is 13 residues. Germline V gene lookup returns CDR1 MNHEY and CDR2 SMNVEV (reference sequence). Here the CDR3 reads CASSLAPNYEQYF.

J is TRBJ1-2 and V is TRBV7-3. The CDR3 has 12 residues. The germline gives CDR1 SGHTA, CDR2 FQGTGA. The CDR3 loop reads CASSSPGSGYTF.

The rearrangement links TRBV4-1 to TRBJ2-1; the TCRdb call, TRBD1, lacks DNA for checking. Germline assignment: CDR1 MGHRA and CDR2 YSYEKL. The CDR3 contains 14 residues. The CDR3 here is CASSQLTGLNEQFF.

CDR3 protein: CSATGQGTDWQPQHF. This chain uses TRBV20-1 with TRBJ1-5; TCRdb outputs TRBD1, but without DNA this stays unchecked. Looked up from germline, CDR1 is DFQATT and CDR2 is SNEGSKA (reference sequence). CDR3 length equals 15 residues.

The chain employs TRBV12-3 or TRBV12-4 and TRBJ1-2; TCRdb reports TRBD1, a call that lacks DNA to check it against. The CDR3 loop spans 15 amino acids. Here the CDR3 reads CASSLAPGGGYGYTF.

V usage is TRBV2 and J usage is TRBJ2-2. From germline, CDR1 is SNHLY and CDR2 FYNNEI. This CDR3 has 13 amino acids. The CDR3 spells CASSDGNTGELFF.

This chain uses TRBV15 with TRBJ1-2; TCRdb designates TRBD1, a call that cannot be tested without DNA. Germline V lookup: CDR1 LNHNV, CDR2 YYDKDF (reference sequence). The CDR3 extends over 18 amino acids. CDR3 sequence reads: CATSRGPGGALSSASGHF. The full variable domain, rest sourced from reference TRBV15 and TRBJ1-2, is DAMVIQNPRYQVTQFGKPVTLSCSQTLNHNVMYWYQQKSSQAPKLLFHYYDKDFNNEADTPDNFQSRRPNTSFCFLDIRSPGLGDTAMYLCATSRGPGGALSSASGHFGSGTRLTVV.

This chain uses TRBV11-3 with TRBJ2-1; as DNA is missing, the TRBD2 call by TCRdb cannot be tested. CDR1 and CDR2 from the germline V gene are SGHNT and YENEEA. The CDR3 covers 16 residues. CDR3 loop: CASSLVAGVSYNEQFF.

The chain employs TRBV5-1 and TRBJ1-4. Germline loops: CDR1 SGHRS, CDR2 YFSETQ. The CDR3 runs 15 residues. The chain's CDR3 is CASSPSLRWGKKLFF. Full variable domain (remainder filled in from reference TRBV5-1 and TRBJ1-4): KAGVTQTPRYLIKTRGQQVTLSCSPISGHRSVSWYQQTPGQGLQFLFEYFSETQRNKGNFPGRFSGRQFSNSRSEMNVSTLELGDSALYLCASSPSLRWGKKLFFGSGTQLSVL.

The chain recombines TRBV5-1 with TRBJ1-5; TCRdb picks TRBD1, but there is no DNA to check that call. Germline loops: CDR1 SGHRS, CDR2 YFSETQ. The CDR3 sequence is 14 residues long. The CDR3 loop reads CASSIGDSNQPQHF.

The rearrangement uses TRBV7-2 and TRBJ2-3; TCRdb designates TRBD2, a call that cannot be tested without DNA. The CDR3 length is 17 residues. CDR1 is SGHTA and CDR2 is FQGNSA in the germline V gene. CDR3 sequence: CASSLAGLAGTTDTQYF.

The chain carries TRBV13 and TRBJ1-2; the D call from TCRdb, TRBD1, cannot be confirmed without DNA. CDR3 size: 16 residues. Germline CDR1 reads PRHDT; CDR2 reads FYEKMQ (reference sequence). The CDR3 region is CASSITRDQGNYGYTF. The full variable domain, in which reference TRBV13 and TRBJ1-2 provide the parts outside the CDR3, is AAGVIQSPRHLIKEKRETATLKCYPIPRHDTVYWYQQGPGQDPQFLISFYEKMQSDKGSIPDRFSAQQFSDYHSELNMSSLELGDSALYFCASSITRDQGNYGYTFGSGTRLTVV.

V and J are TRBV9 and TRBJ2-7; with no DNA, the TCRdb D assignment of TRBD2 cannot be verified. The CDR3 is made up of 15 amino acids. Germline assignment: CDR1 SGDLS and CDR2 YYNGEE. The CDR3 is CASSEGTSDLYEQYF.

The chain couples TRBV5-1 to TRBJ2-7; TCRdb picks TRBD2, but there is no DNA to check that call. The CDR3 totals 13 residues. The V gene's germline CDR1 is SGHRS and CDR2 YFSETQ. The CDR3 is CASSPARPGEQYF.

The CDR3 reads CSATRQGRFEAFF. The chain combines TRBV20-1 with TRBJ1-1; TCRdb indicates TRBD1, and absent DNA this call remains unverified. Germline CDR1 and CDR2: DFQATT and SNEGSKA (reference sequence). The CDR3 spans 13 residues.